This T cell receptor beta chain derives from a study of blood T cell repertoires in COVID-19. Study overall: The study drew acute and convalescent COVID-19 samples from the United States, Italy and Spain. Nucleic acid was either cDNA or gDNA, and it came from T cells, B-cell-depleted T cells, or PBMCs.

This clone was counted between two and nine times. CDR1 and CDR2 from the germline V gene are SGHDN and FVKESK. V was shortened by 3 bases and J by 4 bases, with 16 bases between the two germline ends. The CDR3 extends over 17 amino acids. Per the original data handling: Quantification of nucleated cells was approximated via reference gene primer amplification. Here immunoSEQ multiplex PCR was the method, and the copy in TCRdb shows in-frame clones only, minus some. Clonal size and the V and J genes are those of that table, whereas D and trimming came from the DNA. The sample gives 220,000 or so clones, approximately 88% of which show up once; 5.5% to 6.5% is in the top ten.

This TCR derives from a man aged 55-75 years who had recovered from COVID-19. The chain employs TRBV14 and TRBJ2-6; no firm D call. The sample taken for sequencing was peripheral blood. This CDR3 is CASSQPRMRSGANVLTF. CDR3 coding DNA: TGTGCCAGCAGCCAGCCTAGGATGCGTTCCGGGGCCAACGTCCTGACTTTC.